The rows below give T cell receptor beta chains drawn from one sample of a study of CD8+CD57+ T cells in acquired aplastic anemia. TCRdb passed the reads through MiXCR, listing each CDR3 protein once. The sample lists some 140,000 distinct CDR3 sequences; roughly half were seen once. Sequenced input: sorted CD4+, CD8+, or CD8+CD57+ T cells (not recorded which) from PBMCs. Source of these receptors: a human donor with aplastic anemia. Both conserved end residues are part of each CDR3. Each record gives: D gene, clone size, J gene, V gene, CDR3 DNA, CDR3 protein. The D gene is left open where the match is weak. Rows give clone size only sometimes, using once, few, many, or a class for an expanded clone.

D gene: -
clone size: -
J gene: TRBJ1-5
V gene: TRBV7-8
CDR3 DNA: TGTGCCAGCAGCCAAACGGAGGGACTTCATCAGCCCCAGCATTTT
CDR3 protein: CASSQTEGLHQPQHF

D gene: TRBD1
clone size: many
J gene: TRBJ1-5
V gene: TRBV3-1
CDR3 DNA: TGTGCCAGCAGCCAAGGGACAGGTAGCAATCAGCCCCAGCATTTT
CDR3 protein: CASSQGTGSNQPQHF

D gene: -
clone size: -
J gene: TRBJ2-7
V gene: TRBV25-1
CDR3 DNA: TGTGCCAGCAGTGACGCGCACTGGACCTCCTACGAGCAGTACTTC
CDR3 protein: CASSDAHWTSYEQYF

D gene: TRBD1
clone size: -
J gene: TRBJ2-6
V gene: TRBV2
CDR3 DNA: TGTGCCAGCAGTGCTACAGGGGGCGCTGGGGCCAACGTCCTGACTTTC
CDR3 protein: CASSATGGAGANVLTF

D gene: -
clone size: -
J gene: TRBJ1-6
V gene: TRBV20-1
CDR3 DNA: TGCAGTGCTAGGAGGGAGGCAGGTGATAATTCACCCCTCCACTTT
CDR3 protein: CSARREAGDNSPLHF

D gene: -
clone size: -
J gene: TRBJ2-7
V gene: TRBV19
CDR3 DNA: TGTGCCAGTAGTATAGAAGGCCAGGGATGGGACGAGCAGTACTTC
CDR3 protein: CASSIEGQGWDEQYF

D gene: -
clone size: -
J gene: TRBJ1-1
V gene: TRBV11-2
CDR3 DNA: TGTGCCAGCAGCTTATCAGGCGCAGACACTGAAGCTTTCTTT
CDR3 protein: CASSLSGADTEAFF

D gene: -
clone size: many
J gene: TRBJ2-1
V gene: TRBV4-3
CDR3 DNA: TGCGCCAGCAGCCAAGACAGGAGCTCCTACAATGAGCAGTTCTTC
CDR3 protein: CASSQDRSSYNEQFF

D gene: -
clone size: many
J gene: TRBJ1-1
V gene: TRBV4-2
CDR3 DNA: TGTGCCAGCAGCCCAGGGGTCCACTTTTTAGGAGGGTCTGAAGCTTTCTTT
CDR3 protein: CASSPGVHFLGGSEAFF

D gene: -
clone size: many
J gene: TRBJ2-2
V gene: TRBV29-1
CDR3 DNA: TGCAGCGTTCCGGGGGATCGGGGCGGGGAGCTGTTTTTT
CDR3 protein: CSVPGDRGGELFF

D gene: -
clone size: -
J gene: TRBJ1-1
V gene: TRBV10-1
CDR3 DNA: TGCGCCAGCAGTGTCCAGCTAAACACTGAAGCTTTCTTT
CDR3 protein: CASSVQLNTEAFF

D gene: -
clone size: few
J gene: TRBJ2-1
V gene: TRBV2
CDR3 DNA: TGTGCCAGCAGTGAATATACCAATGAGCAGTTCTTC
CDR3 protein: CASSEYTNEQFF

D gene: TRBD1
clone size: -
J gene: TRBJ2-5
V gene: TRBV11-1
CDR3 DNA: TGTGCCAGCAGCTTAGCGCGGCAGGGGGCCTGGTCGCAAGAGACCCAGTACTTC
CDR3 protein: CASSLARQGAWSQETQYF

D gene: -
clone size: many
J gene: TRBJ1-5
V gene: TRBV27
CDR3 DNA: TGTGCCAGCGGGGTTGGGATGGCCCAGCATTTT
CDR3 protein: CASGVGMAQHF

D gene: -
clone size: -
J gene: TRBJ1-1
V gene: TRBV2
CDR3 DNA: TGTGCCAGCAGCCCACAGGGGAACACTGAAGCTTTCTTT
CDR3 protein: CASSPQGNTEAFF

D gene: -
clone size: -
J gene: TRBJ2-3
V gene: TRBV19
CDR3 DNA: TGTGCCAGTGACATCGGCCGGAACACAGATACGCAGTATTTT
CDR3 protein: CASDIGRNTDTQYF

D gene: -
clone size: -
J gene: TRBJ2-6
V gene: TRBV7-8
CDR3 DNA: TGTGCCAGCAGGATAAGCGGGGCCAACGTCCTGACTTTC
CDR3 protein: CASRISGANVLTF

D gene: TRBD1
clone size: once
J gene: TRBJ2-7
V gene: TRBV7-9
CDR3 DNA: TGTGCCAGCAGCCTGGACAGGGGGCTCGAGCAGTACTTC
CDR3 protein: CASSLDRGLEQYF

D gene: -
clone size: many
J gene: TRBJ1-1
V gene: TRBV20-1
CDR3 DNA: TGCAGTGCTAGTCGCCGATCATCCCACGTGAACACTGAAGCTTTCTTT
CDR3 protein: CSASRRSSHVNTEAFF